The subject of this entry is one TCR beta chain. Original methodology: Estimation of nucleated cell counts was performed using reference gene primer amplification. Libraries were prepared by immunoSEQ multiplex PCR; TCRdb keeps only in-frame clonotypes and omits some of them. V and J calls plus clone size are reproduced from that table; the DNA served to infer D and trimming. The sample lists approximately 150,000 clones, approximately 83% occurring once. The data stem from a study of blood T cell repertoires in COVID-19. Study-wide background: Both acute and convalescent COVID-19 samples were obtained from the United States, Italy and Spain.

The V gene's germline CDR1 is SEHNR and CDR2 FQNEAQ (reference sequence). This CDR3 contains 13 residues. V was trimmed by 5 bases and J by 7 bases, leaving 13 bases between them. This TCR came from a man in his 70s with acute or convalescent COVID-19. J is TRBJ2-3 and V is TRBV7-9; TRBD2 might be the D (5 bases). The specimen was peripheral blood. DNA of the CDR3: TGTGCCAGCAGCCCTAGTGCGGGCAATACGCAGTATTTT. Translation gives CASSPSAGNTQYF.